This is a list of T cell receptor beta chains from one sample in a study of blood T cell repertoires in COVID-19. Clones were sequenced by immunoSEQ multiplex PCR, and TCRdb holds only the in-frame ones, with some missing. The sample holds about 170,000 clones, about 88% seen once. Sequencing was done on a sample of PBMCs or T cells enriched from blood (not recorded which). The receptors stem from a young woman who had recovered from COVID-19. Each CDR3 is given with its conserved first and last residue. The order of the fields is J gene, clone size, D gene, V gene, CDR3 protein, CDR3 DNA. A D gene is named only where the DNA matches it firmly. Size is omitted from some rows. Given values are once, few, many or a class for expanded clones.

J: TRBJ1-2; size: .; D: .; V: TRBV7-6; CDR3: CASSPREPRAGLGYGYTF; DNA: TGTGCCAGCAGCCCCCGTGAGCCCAGGGCAGGGCTGGGCTATGGCTACACCTTC
J: TRBJ2-2; size: .; D: .; V: TRBV9; CDR3: CASSESSTGELFF; DNA: TGTGCCAGCAGCGAATCGTCCACCGGGGAGCTGTTTTTT
J: TRBJ2-3; size: .; D: .; V: TRBV19; CDR3: CASSKSFTDTQYF; DNA: TGTGCCAGTAGTAAGAGTTTTACAGATACGCAGTATTTT
J: TRBJ2-1; size: .; D: .; V: TRBV7-3; CDR3: CASSRRSELSPIYEQFF; DNA: TGTGCCAGCAGCAGGCGTAGCGAGCTCTCTCCTATCTATGAGCAGTTCTTC
J: TRBJ2-2; size: .; D: .; V: TRBV2; CDR3: CASIAGEDTGELFF; DNA: TGTGCCAGCATAGCAGGGGAAGACACCGGGGAGCTGTTTTTT
J: TRBJ2-1; size: .; D: TRBD2; V: TRBV5-1; CDR3: CASSLVVSGSGNEQFF; DNA: TGCGCCAGCAGCTTGGTAGTTAGCGGGAGCGGGAATGAGCAGTTCTTC
J: TRBJ1-1; size: .; D: .; V: TRBV11-2; CDR3: CASSPAAAANTEAFF; DNA: TGTGCCAGCAGCCCCGCGGCGGCGGCGAACACTGAAGCTTTCTTT
J: TRBJ2-3; size: .; D: TRBD2; V: TRBV25-1; CDR3: CASVAGSRTDTQYF; DNA: TGTGCCAGTGTAGCGGGGTCCCGCACAGATACGCAGTATTTT
J: TRBJ2-3; size: .; D: TRBD1; V: TRBV6-5; CDR3: CASSRTDRPDTQYF; DNA: TGTGCCAGCAGCCGAACGGACAGGCCAGATACGCAGTATTTT
J: TRBJ2-1; size: once; D: .; V: TRBV12-3/TRBV12-4; CDR3: CAIHDKGNEQFF; DNA: TGTGCCATACATGACAAAGGTAATGAGCAGTTCTTC
J: TRBJ2-1; size: .; D: .; V: TRBV7-7; CDR3: CASSLLTGSNNEQFF; DNA: TGTGCTAGCAGCTTACTAACGGGAAGTAACAATGAGCAGTTCTTC
J: TRBJ2-3; size: .; D: .; V: TRBV4-1; CDR3: CASSQAPGHVATDTQYF; DNA: TGCGCCAGCAGCCAAGCTCCGGGACATGTGGCCACAGATACGCAGTATTTT
J: TRBJ1-2; size: once; D: TRBD1; V: TRBV27; CDR3: CASKRQGAEGYTF; DNA: TGTGCCAGCAAACGACAGGGGGCGGAGGGCTACACCTTC
J: TRBJ2-1; size: .; D: TRBD2; V: TRBV11-2; CDR3: CASSFPGRDNEQFF; DNA: TGTGCCAGCAGCTTCCCGGGGAGGGACAATGAGCAGTTCTTC
J: TRBJ1-5; size: .; D: .; V: TRBV5-6; CDR3: CASSLASNQPQHF; DNA: TGTGCCAGCAGCTTGGCATCCAATCAGCCCCAGCATTTT
J: TRBJ1-5; size: .; D: TRBD1; V: TRBV6-5; CDR3: CATASNQGGDQPQHF; DNA: TGTGCCACCGCCTCCAACCAGGGGGGTGATCAGCCCCAGCATTTT
J: TRBJ2-7; size: once; D: TRBD2; V: TRBV7-6; CDR3: CASSLDPPGLTYEQYF; DNA: TGTGCCAGCAGCTTAGACCCCCCGGGACTAACTTACGAGCAGTACTTC
J: TRBJ2-1; size: .; D: TRBD2; V: TRBV28; CDR3: CASSLELAGGNEQFF; DNA: TGTGCCAGCAGCCTGGAACTAGCGGGAGGCAATGAGCAGTTCTTC
J: TRBJ2-7; size: .; D: TRBD2; V: TRBV27; CDR3: CASSFGGGAGAGAYEQYF; DNA: TGTGCCAGCAGTTTTGGAGGCGGCGCGGGAGCGGGAGCCTACGAGCAGTACTTC
J: TRBJ2-1; size: .; D: .; V: TRBV5-1; CDR3: CASSLAPGGNEQFF; DNA: TGCGCCAGCAGCTTGGCCCCAGGTGGAAATGAGCAGTTCTTC
J: TRBJ2-3; size: .; D: .; V: TRBV27; CDR3: CASGGAKDTQYF; DNA: TGTGCCAGCGGTGGGGCGAAGGATACGCAGTATTTT
J: TRBJ2-7; size: .; D: TRBD2; V: TRBV28; CDR3: CASRTSVYEQYF; DNA: TGTGCCAGCAGGACTAGCGTGTACGAGCAGTACTTC
J: TRBJ1-2; size: .; D: .; V: TRBV28; CDR3: CASSPNRAVYGYTF; DNA: TGTGCCAGCAGCCCTAACAGGGCGGTCTATGGCTACACCTTC
J: TRBJ2-1; size: .; D: TRBD1; V: TRBV4-1; CDR3: CASSLMTGGTYNEQFF; DNA: TGCGCCAGCAGCCTTATGACAGGGGGCACCTACAATGAGCAGTTCTTC
J: TRBJ1-2; size: .; D: TRBD1; V: TRBV29-1; CDR3: CSVVEGQGADGYTF; DNA: TGCAGCGTTGTTGAGGGACAGGGGGCGGATGGCTACACCTTC
J: TRBJ1-6; size: .; D: TRBD1; V: TRBV2; CDR3: CASRGDRGYNSPLHF; DNA: TGTGCCAGCAGGGGGGACAGGGGGTATAATTCACCCCTCCACTTT
J: TRBJ1-5; size: .; D: .; V: TRBV30; CDR3: CAWSPGAGDQPQHF; DNA: TGTGCCTGGAGCCCAGGGGCTGGGGATCAGCCCCAGCATTTT
J: TRBJ2-7; size: .; D: TRBD2; V: TRBV5-4; CDR3: CASSAGGGTYYEQYF; DNA: TGTGCCAGCAGTGCGGGAGGCGGGACCTACTACGAGCAGTACTTC
J: TRBJ2-4; size: .; D: TRBD2; V: TRBV19; CDR3: CASSRRTSGSTNIQYF; DNA: TGTGCCAGTAGTAGAAGGACTAGCGGGAGCACAAACATTCAGTACTTC
J: TRBJ2-1; size: .; D: .; V: TRBV19; CDR3: CASSRFGGGGYNEQFF; DNA: TGTGCCAGTAGTAGGTTTGGGGGAGGGGGCTACAATGAGCAGTTCTTC
J: TRBJ2-7; size: .; D: .; V: TRBV2; CDR3: CASRHRTFTYEQYF; DNA: TGTGCCAGCAGACACCGGACATTTACCTACGAGCAGTACTTC
J: TRBJ2-2; size: few; D: TRBD1; V: TRBV9; CDR3: CASSDRGLDTGELFF; DNA: TGTGCCAGCAGTGACAGGGGTTTGGACACCGGGGAGCTGTTTTTT
J: TRBJ1-2; size: .; D: TRBD1; V: TRBV30; CDR3: CAWGTGGRGYTF; DNA: TGTGCCTGGGGGACAGGGGGGCGAGGCTACACCTTC
J: TRBJ1-5; size: .; D: .; V: TRBV28; CDR3: CASSSREPQHF; DNA: TGTGCCAGCAGTTCCAGGGAGCCCCAGCATTTT
J: TRBJ2-2; size: .; D: TRBD2; V: TRBV3-1/TRBV3-2; CDR3: CASSQDVVAGGTGELFF; DNA: TGTGCCAGCAGCCAAGATGTAGTAGCGGGGGGGACCGGGGAGCTGTTTTTT